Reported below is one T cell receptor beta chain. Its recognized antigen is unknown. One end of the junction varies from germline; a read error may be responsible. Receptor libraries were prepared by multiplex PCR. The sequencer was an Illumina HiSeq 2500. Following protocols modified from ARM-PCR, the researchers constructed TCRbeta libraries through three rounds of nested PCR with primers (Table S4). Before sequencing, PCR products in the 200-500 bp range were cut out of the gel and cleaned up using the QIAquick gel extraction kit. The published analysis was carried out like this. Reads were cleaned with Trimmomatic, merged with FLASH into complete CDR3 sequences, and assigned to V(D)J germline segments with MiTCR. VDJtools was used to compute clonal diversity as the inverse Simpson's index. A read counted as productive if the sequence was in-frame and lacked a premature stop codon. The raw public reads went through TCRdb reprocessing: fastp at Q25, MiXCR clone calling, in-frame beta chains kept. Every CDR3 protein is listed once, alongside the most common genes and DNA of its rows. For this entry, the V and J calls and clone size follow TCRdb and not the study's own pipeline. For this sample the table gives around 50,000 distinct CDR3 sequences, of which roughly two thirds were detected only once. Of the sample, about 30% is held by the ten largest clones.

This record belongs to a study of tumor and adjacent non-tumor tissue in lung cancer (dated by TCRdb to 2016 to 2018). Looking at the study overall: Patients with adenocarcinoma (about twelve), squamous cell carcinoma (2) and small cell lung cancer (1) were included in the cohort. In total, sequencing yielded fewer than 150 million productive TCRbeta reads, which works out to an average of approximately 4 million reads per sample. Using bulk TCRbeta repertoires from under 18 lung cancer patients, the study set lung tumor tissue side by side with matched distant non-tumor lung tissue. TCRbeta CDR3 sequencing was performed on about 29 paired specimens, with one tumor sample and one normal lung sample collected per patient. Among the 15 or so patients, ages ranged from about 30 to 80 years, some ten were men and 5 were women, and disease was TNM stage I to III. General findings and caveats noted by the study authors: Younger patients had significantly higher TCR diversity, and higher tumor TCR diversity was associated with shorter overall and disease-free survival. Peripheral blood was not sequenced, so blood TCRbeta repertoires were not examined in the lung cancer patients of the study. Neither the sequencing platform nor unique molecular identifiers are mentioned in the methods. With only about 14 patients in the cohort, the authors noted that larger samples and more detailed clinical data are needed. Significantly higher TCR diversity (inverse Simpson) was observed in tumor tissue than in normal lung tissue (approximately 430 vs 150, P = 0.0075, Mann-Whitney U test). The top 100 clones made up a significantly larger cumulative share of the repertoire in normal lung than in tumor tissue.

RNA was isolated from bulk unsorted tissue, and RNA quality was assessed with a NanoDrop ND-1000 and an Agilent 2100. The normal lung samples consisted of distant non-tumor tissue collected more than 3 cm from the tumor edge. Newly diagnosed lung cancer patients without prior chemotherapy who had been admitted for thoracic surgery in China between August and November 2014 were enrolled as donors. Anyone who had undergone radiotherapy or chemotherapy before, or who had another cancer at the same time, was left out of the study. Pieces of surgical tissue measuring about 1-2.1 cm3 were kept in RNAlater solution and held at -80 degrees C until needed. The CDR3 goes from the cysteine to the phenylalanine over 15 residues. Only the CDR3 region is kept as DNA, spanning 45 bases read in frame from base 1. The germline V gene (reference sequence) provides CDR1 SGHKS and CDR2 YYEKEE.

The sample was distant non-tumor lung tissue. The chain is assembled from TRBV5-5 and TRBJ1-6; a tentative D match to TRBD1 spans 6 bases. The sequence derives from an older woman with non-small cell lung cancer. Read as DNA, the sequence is TGTGTCAGCAGTTCTCTCTTACAGGGAAATTCACCCCTCCACTTT. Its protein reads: CVSSSLLQGNSPLHF. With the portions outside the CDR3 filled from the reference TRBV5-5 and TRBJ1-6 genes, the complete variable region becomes DAGVTQSPTHLIKTRGQQVTLRCSPISGHKSVSWYQQVLGQGPQFIFQYYEKEERGRGNFPDRFSARQFPNYSSELNVNALLLGDSALYLCVSSSLLQGNSPLHFGNGTRLTVT.